This T cell receptor beta chain appears in the sequencing data of a study of T cell changes during pregnancy in multiple sclerosis. The CDR3 is 15 residues long. V was pared by 1 base and J by 5 bases, with 5 bases of the junction left unmatched. The germline CDR1 and CDR2 sequences are LGHNA and YNFKEQ. Clones were read by immunoSEQ multiplex PCR, and TCRdb kept only the in-frame ones, dropping some. The sample holds approximately 53,000 clones, 85% to 95% seen once. Sequences were derived from CD4+ T cells from peripheral blood mononuclear cells, sampled in the second trimester of pregnancy. The receptor was isolated from a female donor with multiple sclerosis, enrolled in a pregnancy study. The rearrangement joins TRBV4-2 to TRBJ1-2, with 9 positions matching TRBD1. CDR3 bases: TGTGCCAGCAGCCAAGTAAAAGACAGGGGGTATGGCTACACCTTC. The encoded protein is CASSQVKDRGYGYTF.